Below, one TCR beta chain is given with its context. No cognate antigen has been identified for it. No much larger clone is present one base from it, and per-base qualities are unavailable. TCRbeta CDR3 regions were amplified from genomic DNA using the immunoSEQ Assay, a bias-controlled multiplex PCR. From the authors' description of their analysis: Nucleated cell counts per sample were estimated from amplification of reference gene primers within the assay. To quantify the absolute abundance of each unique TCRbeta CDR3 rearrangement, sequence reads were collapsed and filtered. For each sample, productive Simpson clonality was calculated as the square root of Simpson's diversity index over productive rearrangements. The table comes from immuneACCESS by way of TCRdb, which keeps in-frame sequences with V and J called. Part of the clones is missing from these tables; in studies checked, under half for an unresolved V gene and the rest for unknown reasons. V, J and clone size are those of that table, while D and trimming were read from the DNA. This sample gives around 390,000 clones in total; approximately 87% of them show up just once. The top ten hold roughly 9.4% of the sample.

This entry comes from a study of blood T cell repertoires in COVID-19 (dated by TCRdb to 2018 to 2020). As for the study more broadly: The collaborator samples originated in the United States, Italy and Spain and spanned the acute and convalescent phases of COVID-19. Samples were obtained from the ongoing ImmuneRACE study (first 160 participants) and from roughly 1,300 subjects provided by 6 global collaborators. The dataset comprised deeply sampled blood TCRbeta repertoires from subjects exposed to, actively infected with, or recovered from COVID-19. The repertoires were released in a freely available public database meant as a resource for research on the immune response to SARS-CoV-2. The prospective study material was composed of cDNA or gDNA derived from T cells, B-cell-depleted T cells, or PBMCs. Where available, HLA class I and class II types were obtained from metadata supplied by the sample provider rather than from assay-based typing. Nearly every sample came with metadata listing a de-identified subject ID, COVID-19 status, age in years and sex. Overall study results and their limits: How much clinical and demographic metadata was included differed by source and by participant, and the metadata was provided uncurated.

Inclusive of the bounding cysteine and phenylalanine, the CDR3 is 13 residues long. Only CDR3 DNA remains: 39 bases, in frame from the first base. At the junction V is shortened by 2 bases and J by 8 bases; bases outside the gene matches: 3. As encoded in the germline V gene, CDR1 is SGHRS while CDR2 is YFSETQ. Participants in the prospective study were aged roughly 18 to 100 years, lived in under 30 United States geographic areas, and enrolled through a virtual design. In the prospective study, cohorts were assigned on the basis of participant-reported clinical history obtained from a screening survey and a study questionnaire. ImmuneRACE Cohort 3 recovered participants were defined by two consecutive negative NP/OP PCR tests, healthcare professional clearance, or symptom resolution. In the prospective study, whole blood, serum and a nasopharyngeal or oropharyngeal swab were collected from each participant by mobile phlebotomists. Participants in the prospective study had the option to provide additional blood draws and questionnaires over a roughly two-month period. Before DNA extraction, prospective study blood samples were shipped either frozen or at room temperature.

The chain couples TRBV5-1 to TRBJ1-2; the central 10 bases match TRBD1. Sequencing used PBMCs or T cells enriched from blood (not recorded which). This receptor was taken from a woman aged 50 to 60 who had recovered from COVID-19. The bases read TGCGCCAGCAGCTTCCCGGGACAGGGGGGCTACACCTTC. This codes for CASSFPGQGGYTF.